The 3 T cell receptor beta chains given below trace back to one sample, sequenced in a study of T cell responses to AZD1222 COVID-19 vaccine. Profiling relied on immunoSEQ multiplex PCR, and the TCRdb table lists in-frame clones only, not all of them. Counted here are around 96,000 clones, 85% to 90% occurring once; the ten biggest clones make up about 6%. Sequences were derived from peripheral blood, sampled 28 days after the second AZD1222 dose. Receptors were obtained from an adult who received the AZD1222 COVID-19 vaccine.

The CDR3 sequence is CASSPWGGATEAFF. DNA of the CDR3: TGTGCCAGCTCACCATGGGGGGGAGCGACTGAAGCTTTCTTT. The gene calls are TRBV18 and TRBJ1-1, with D possibly being TRBD1 (5 bases). Deletions cut 2 bases from V and 5 bases from J, with 12 bases between. The CDR3 extends over 14 amino acids. Germline V CDR1 and CDR2: KGHSH, LQKENI.

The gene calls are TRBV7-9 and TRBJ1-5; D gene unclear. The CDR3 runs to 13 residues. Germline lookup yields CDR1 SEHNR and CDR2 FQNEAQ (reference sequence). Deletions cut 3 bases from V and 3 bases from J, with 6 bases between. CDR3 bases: TGTGCCAGCAGCTTGGAGGTCAATCAGCCCCAGCATTTT. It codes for CASSLEVNQPQHF.

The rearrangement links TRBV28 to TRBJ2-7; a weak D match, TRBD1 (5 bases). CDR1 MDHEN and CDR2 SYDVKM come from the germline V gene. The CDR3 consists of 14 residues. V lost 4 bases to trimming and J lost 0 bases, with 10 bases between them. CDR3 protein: CASSSTTVSYEQYF. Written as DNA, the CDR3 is TGTGCCAGCAGTTCAACGACAGTCTCCTACGAGCAGTACTTC.